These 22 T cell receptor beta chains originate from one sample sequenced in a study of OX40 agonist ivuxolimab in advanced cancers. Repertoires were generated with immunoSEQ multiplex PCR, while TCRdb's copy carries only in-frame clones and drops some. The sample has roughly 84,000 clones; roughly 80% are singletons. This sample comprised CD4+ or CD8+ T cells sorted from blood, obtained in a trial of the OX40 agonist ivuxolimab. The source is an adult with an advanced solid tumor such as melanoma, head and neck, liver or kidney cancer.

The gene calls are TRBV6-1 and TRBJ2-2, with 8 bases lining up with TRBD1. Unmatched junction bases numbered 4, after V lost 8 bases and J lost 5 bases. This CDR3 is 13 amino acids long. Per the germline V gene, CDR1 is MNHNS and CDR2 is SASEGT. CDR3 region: CASGQGRTGELFF. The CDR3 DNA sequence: TGTGCCAGCGGACAGGGCAGGACCGGGGAGCTGTTTTTT.

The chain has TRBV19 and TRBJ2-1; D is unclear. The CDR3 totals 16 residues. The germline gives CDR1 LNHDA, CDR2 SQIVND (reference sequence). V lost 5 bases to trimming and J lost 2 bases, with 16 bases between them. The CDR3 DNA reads TGTGCCAGTAGTCCGCTGATGACCCCGACCTACAATGAGCAGTTCTTC. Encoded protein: CASSPLMTPTYNEQFF. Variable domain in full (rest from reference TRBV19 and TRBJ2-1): DGGITQSPKYLFRKEGQNVTLSCEQNLNHDAMYWYRQDPGQGLRLIYYSQIVNDFQKGDIAEGYSVSREKKESFPLTVTSAQKNPTAFYLCASSPLMTPTYNEQFFGPGTRLTVL.

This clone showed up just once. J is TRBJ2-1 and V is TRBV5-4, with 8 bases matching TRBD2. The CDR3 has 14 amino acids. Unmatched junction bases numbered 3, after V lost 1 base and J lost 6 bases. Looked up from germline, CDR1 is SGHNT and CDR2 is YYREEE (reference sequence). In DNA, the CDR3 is TGTGCCAGCAGCTTGAAAAGCGGGGGCAATGAGCAGTTCTTC. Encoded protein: CASSLKSGGNEQFF.

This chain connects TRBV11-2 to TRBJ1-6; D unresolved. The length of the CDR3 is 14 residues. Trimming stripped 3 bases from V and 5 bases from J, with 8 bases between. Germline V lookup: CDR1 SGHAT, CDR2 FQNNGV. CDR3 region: CASSFRMDNSPLHF. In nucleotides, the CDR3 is TGTGCCAGCAGCTTTAGAATGGATAATTCACCCCTCCACTTT.

CDR3: CASSLRGSRGTQYF. The CDR3 bases are TGTGCCAGCAGCTTGAGGGGGTCCCGGGGGACCCAGTACTTC. The rearrangement joins TRBV5-6 to TRBJ2-5; a weak D match, TRBD1 (6 bases). Germline values: CDR1 SGHDT, CDR2 YYEEEE. The germline V and J ends were trimmed by 1 base and 7 bases, with 14 bases remaining between them. The CDR3 has 14 amino acids.

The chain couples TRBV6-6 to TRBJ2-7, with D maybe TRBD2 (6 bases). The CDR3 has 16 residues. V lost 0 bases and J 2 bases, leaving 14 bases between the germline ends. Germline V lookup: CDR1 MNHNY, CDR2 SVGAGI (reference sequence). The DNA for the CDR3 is TGTGCCAGCAGTTACTCATATGGGGGGACCACCTACGAGCAGTACTTC. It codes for CASSYSYGGTTYEQYF.

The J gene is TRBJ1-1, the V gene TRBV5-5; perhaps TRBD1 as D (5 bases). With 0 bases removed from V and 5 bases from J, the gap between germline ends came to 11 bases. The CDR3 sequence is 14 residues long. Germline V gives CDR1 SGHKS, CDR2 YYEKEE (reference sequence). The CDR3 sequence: CASSLAWGGTEAFF. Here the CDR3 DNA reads TGTGCCAGCAGCTTGGCCTGGGGGGGAACTGAAGCTTTCTTT.

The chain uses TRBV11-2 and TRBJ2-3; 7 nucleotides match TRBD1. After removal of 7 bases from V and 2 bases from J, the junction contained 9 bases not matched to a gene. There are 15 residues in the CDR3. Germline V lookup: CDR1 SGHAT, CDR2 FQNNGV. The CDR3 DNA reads TGTGCCAGCACCGACTGGGACAGCAACACAGATACGCAGTATTTT. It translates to CASTDWDSNTDTQYF.

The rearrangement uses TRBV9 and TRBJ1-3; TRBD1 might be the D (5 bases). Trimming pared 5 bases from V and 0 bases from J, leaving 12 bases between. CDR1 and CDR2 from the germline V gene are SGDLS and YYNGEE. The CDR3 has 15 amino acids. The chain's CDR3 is CASSYRDHSGNTIYF. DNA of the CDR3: TGTGCCAGCAGTTACCGGGACCACTCTGGAAACACCATATATTTT.

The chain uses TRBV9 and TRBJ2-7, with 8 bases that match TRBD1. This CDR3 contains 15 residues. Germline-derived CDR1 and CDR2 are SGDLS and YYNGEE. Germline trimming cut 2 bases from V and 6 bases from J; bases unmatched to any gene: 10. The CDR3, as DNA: TGTGCCAGCAGCGTTGGTAACAGGGGGGCGGGCGAGCAGTACTTC. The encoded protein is CASSVGNRGAGEQYF.

In DNA, the CDR3 is TGTGCCAGCAGTGAGGGAGTTCTCTACGAGCAGTACTTC. Amino acid sequence: CASSEGVLYEQYF. The J gene is TRBJ2-7, the V gene TRBV6-1; a possible D gene is TRBD2 (5 bases). The CDR3 extends over 13 amino acids. Germline CDR1 is MNHNS and CDR2 is SASEGT. V lost 3 bases and J lost 3, with 9 bases in between.

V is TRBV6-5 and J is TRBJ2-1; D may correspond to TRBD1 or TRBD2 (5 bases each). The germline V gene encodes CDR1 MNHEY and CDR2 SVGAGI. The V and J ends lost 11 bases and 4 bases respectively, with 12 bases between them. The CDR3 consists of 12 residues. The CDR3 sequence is CASWDGYNEQFF. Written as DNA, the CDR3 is TGTGCCTCTTGGGACGGTTACAATGAGCAGTTCTTC.

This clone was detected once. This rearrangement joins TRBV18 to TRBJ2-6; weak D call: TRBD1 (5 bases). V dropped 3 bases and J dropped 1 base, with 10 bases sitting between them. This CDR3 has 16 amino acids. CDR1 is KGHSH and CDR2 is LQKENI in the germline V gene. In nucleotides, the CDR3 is TGTGCCAGCTCACCTGAGAGACAGTCTGGGGCCAACGTCCTGACTTTC. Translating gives CASSPERQSGANVLTF.

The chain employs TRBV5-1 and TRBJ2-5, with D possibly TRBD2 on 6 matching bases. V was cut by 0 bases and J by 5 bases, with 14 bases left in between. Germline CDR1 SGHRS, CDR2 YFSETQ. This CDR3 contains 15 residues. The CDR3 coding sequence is TGCGCCAGCAGCTTGGCCCTAGACCGGGGGGAGACCCAGTACTTC. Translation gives CASSLALDRGETQYF.

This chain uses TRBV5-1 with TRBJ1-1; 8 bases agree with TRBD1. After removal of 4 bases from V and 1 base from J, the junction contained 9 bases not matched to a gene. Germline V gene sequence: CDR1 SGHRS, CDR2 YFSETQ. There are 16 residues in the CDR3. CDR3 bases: TGCGCCAGCAGCCCGACGCCCGGGACAGGGAACACTGAAGCTTTCTTT. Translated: CASSPTPGTGNTEAFF.

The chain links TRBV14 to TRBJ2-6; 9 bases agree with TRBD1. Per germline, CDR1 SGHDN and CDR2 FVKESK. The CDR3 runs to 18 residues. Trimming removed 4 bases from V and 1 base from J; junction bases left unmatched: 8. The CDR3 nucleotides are TGTGCCAGCAGCCCCCGTCCCGGGACAGGGTCTGGGGCCAACGTCCTGACTTTC. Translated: CASSPRPGTGSGANVLTF.

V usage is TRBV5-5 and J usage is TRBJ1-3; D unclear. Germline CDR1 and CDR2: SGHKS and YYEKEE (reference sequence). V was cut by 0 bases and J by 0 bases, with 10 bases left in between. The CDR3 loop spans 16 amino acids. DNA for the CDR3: TGTGCCAGCAGCTTGGTCCTCCGGGACTCTGGAAACACCATATATTTT. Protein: CASSLVLRDSGNTIYF. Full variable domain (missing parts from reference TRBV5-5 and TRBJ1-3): DAGVTQSPTHLIKTRGQQVTLRCSPISGHKSVSWYQQVLGQGPQFIFQYYEKEERGRGNFPDRFSARQFPNYSSELNVNALLLGDSALYLCASSLVLRDSGNTIYFGEGSWLTVV.

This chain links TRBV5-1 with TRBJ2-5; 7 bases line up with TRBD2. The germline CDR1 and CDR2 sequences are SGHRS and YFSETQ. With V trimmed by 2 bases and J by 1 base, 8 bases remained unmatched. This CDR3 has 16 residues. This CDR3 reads CASSLAGNHLQETQYF. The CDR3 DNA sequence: TGCGCCAGCAGCTTAGCGGGGAACCATCTCCAAGAGACCCAGTACTTC.

The CDR3 loop is CASSLVVSDEQFF. CDR3 sequence (DNA): TGCGCCAGCAGCTTAGTAGTCAGCGATGAGCAGTTCTTC. J is TRBJ2-1 and V is TRBV5-1; D is unresolved. Trimming left V 2 bases short and J 8 bases short, with 11 bases between. The CDR3 has 13 residues. CDR1 SGHRS and CDR2 YFSETQ come from the germline V gene. Full variable domain (rest looked up from reference TRBV5-1 and TRBJ2-1): KAGVTQTPRYLIKTRGQQVTLSCSPISGHRSVSWYQQTPGQGLQFLFEYFSETQRNKGNFPGRFSGRQFSNSRSEMNVSTLELGDSALYLCASSLVVSDEQFFGPGTRLTVL.

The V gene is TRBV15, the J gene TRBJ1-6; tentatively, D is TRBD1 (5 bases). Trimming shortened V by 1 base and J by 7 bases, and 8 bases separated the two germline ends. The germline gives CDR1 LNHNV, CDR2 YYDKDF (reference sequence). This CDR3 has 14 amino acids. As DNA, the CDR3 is TGTGCCACCAGCAGAGCAGGGACCAATTCACCCCTCCACTTT. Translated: CATSRAGTNSPLHF.

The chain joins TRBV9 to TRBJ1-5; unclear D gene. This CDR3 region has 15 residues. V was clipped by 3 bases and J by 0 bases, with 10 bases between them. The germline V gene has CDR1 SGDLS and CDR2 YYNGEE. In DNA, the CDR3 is TGTGCCAGCAGCGACGGCCTAAATAGCAATCAGCCCCAGCATTTT. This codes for CASSDGLNSNQPQHF.

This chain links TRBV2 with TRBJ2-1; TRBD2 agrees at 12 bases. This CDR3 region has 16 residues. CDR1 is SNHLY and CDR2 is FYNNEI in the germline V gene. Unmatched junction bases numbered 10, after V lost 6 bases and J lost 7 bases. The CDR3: CASSASGRAGLNEQFF. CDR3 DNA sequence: TGTGCCAGCAGCGCTAGCGGGAGGGCCGGGTTGAATGAGCAGTTCTTC.